This TCR beta chain derives from a study of T cell changes during pregnancy in multiple sclerosis. CDR1 and CDR2 from the germline V gene are SGHRS and YFSETQ. Trimming removed 0 bases from V and 3 bases from J; junction bases left unmatched: 10. The CDR3 totals 17 residues. Clones were read by immunoSEQ multiplex PCR, and TCRdb kept only the in-frame ones, dropping some. Of over 20,000 clones in the sample, more than 80% were seen once. V gene TRBV5-1 combines with J gene TRBJ2-5; the match to TRBD2 covers 8 bases. The clonotype was recovered from a female donor in good health, enrolled as a control in a pregnancy study. The starting material was CD4+ T cells from peripheral blood mononuclear cells, obtained in the third trimester of pregnancy. CDR3 in amino acids: CASSLDPGLASKETQYF. The CDR3 DNA sequence: TGCGCCAGCAGCTTGGACCCCGGACTAGCCTCCAAAGAGACCCAGTACTTC. Complete variable domain (other parts from reference TRBV5-1 and TRBJ2-5): KAGVTQTPRYLIKTRGQQVTLSCSPISGHRSVSWYQQTPGQGLQFLFEYFSETQRNKGNFPGRFSGRQFSNSRSEMNVSTLELGDSALYLCASSLDPGLASKETQYFGPGTRLLVL.